One sample yielded the 8 T cell receptor beta chains listed below, sequenced in a study of beta chain features in type 1 diabetes. The study reverse transcribed the entire isolated RNA, so it sequenced expressed TCRB transcripts. This table comes from immunoSEQ multiplex PCR, and its TCRdb copy is limited to in-frame clones, with some not included. The sample holds 35,000 or so clones, approximately 60% seen once. Sample: Tregs from blood. The receptors stem from a woman younger than 45 in good health.

This chain joins TRBV7-2 and TRBJ2-7; D gene unclear. Trimming removed 1 base at V and 6 bases at J, with 10 bases between. CDR3 length: 13 residues. Germline CDR1 and CDR2: SGHTA and FQGNSA. DNA of the CDR3: TGTGCCAGCAGCTTAGGTGGGCTGGTCGAGCAGTACTTC. Amino acid sequence: CASSLGGLVEQYF.

This chain links TRBV7-2 with TRBJ2-5, with 7 bases fitting TRBD1. This CDR3 has 13 amino acids. V was pared by 3 bases and J by 2 bases, with 0 bases of the junction left unmatched. Germline CDR1 is SGHTA and CDR2 is FQGNSA. The CDR3 protein is CASSLGQQETQYF. CDR3 in DNA: TGTGCCAGCAGCTTGGGACAGCAAGAGACCCAGTACTTC.

This clone is classed as medium-sized. The J gene is TRBJ2-4, the V gene TRBV19, with 9 bases aligning to TRBD1. The V gene end was trimmed by 7 bases and the J gene end by 1 base; junction bases not matched to a gene: 14. The CDR3 covers 18 residues. CDR1 is LNHDA, CDR2 SQIVND, per germline (reference sequence). The CDR3 DNA follows: TGTGCCAGTACCACGGGGACAGGGAAGGTGGGGGCCAAAAACATTCAGTACTTC. Translated: CASTTGTGKVGAKNIQYF.

The rearrangement joins TRBV9 to TRBJ2-1, with D tentatively TRBD2 (5 bases). Germline CDR1 SGDLS, CDR2 YYNGEE. This CDR3 contains 15 residues. Trimming shortened V by 0 bases and J by 3 bases, and 10 bases separated the two germline ends. The CDR3 protein is CASSVEDSFYNEQFF. DNA of the CDR3: TGTGCCAGCAGCGTAGAGGACTCTTTCTACAATGAGCAGTTCTTC.

In its sample, this clone was seen a few times. V and J are TRBV7-2 and TRBJ2-7, with 10 nucleotides matching TRBD2. V was pared by 4 bases and J by 6 bases, with 9 bases of the junction left unmatched. Germline V gene data show CDR1 as SGHTA and CDR2 as FQGNSA. The CDR3 is 15 residues long. CDR3 nucleotide sequence: TGTGCCAGCAGCTCTATGACTCTAGCGGGAGTCGAGCAGTACTTC. Translating gives CASSSMTLAGVEQYF.

The CDR3 DNA reads TGTGCCAGCAGCCAAGATGGGTACAGGGACGAGCAGTTCTTC. Translation gives CASSQDGYRDEQFF. The V and J genes are TRBV14 and TRBJ2-1; maybe TRBD1 (6 bases). Trimming cost V 0 bases and J 10 bases, with 13 bases left between them. Germline values: CDR1 SGHDN, CDR2 FVKESK. The CDR3 consists of 14 residues.

The gene calls are TRBV7-2 and TRBJ1-2, with a possible D match to TRBD1 (5 bases). V lost 11 bases, J lost 3 bases, and 16 bases lay in between. This CDR3 contains 13 residues. Germline V gene lookup returns CDR1 SGHTA and CDR2 FQGNSA. CDR3 in amino acids: CAVDPGSHYGYTF. The CDR3 bases are TGTGCCGTCGATCCAGGGTCGCACTATGGCTACACCTTC.

This sequence joins TRBV7-8 and TRBJ2-7; 8 nucleotides agree with TRBD1. Germline CDR1 SGHVS, CDR2 FQNEAQ. V lost 4 bases to trimming and J lost 3 bases; unmatched junction nucleotides: 5. CDR3 length: 14 amino acids. CDR3 coding DNA: TGTGCCAGCAGCTCCAGGGGGCGCTTCTACGAGCAGTACTTC. Translated: CASSSRGRFYEQYF.